This T cell receptor (beta chain) was retrieved from a study of T cells after yellow fever vaccination. At the level of the study: Fractions containing few cells were prepared with SMART-Seq v4 Ultra Low Input.

Study conclusions and caveats: In FACS-sorted repertoires, abundant clonotypes from the bulk population could appear as contaminants. A limited proportion of clonotypes was detected within both the CD4 and CD8 compartments.

TCRdb ran MiXCR on the 5' RACE reads and lists one entry per CDR3 protein. Of approximately 550,000 distinct CDR3 sequences listed, approximately 21% are singletons. V was pared by 5 bases and J by 2 bases, with 19 bases between. CDR1 is SGHAT and CDR2 is FQNNGV in the germline V gene. This CDR3 comprises 16 residues. About this clonotype: Its antigen remains unidentified.

This TCR derives from a man in his thirties or forties who received the YFV17D yellow fever vaccine. Specimen: PBMCs, collected 15 days after the yellow fever booster vaccination. This sequence joins TRBV11-2 and TRBJ2-7; TRBD1 or TRBD2 may be the D gene (5 bases each). CDR3 protein: CASSQAPGPTPYEQYF. The CDR3 DNA sequence: TGTGCCAGCAGCCAAGCACCGGGACCAACCCCCTACGAGCAGTACTTC.